This T cell receptor (beta chain) was captured by sequencing in a study of sequential checkpoint blockade in melanoma. Looking at the study overall: Maintenance nivolumab came after either treatment sequence.

This table comes from immunoSEQ multiplex PCR, and its TCRdb copy is limited to in-frame clones, with some not included. The sample comprises some 8,800 clones, about 21% of which are singletons, and around 15% rests with the top ten. The sample's treatment: randomized to nivolumab then ipilimumab (arm A) or the reverse (arm B). V shed 4 bases, J shed 2 bases, and the junction held 7 bases outside the gene matches. This CDR3 is 15 amino acids long. CDR1 SGHRS and CDR2 YFSETQ come from the germline V gene. This specimen was tumor tissue (inferred from file names), taken from a patient given nivolumab and ipilimumab in sequence. The clonotype was recovered from a human donor with melanoma. The rearrangement links TRBV5-1 to TRBJ2-5, with 8 bases aligning to TRBD1. CDR3 in amino acids: CASSPDRVGQETQYF. The CDR3 DNA follows: TGCGCCAGCAGCCCGGACAGGGTAGGGCAAGAGACCCAGTACTTC.